A single T cell receptor beta chain is shown here with its context. This clonotype was found many times. What antigen it recognizes has not been identified. No base quality values were provided; no much bigger clone lies one nucleotide off. The entry originates in a study of T cells in Graves' hyperthyroidism and ophthalmopathy (dated by TCRdb to 2018 to 2020). For the study in its entirety: To identify TCR V-J signatures that set the groups apart, the researchers used a discovery cohort of 100 patients, made up of roughly 40 with Graves' ophthalmopathy and 57 with stable Graves' hyperthyroidism. An independent validation cohort of under 20 hyperthyroidism patients and 17 patients who later progressed to ophthalmopathy tested prospective prediction of ophthalmopathy. The roughly 100 discovery patients were randomly split 7:3 into training and test sets. The study also compared thyroid tissue and blood T-cell repertoires from 5 to 7 Graves' hyperthyroidism patients. Once sampling was done, hyperthyroidism patients were given methimazole at a starting dose of 30 mg daily, whereas ophthalmopathy patients were given high-dose intravenous methylprednisolone. The paper describes TCR Vbeta CDR3 sequencing of about 140 peripheral blood samples, made up of some 42 ophthalmopathy patients, over 70 hyperthyroidism patients and 17 progressor patients. Points the paper makes about the study in general: No statistical method was used to set the sample size in advance, and investigators knew the group allocation. In cross-validation, a model built on a 13 V-J signature told ophthalmopathy apart from stable hyperthyroidism with 85% to 90% sensitivity and around 84% specificity, and in testing the same model reached 80%/75%. In validation, the model predicted progression to ophthalmopathy with approximately 71% sensitivity and over 72% specificity, a median of roughly seven months before onset. Most expanded thyroid clonotypes (frequency above 0.001) were also detected in blood, suggesting blood repertoires may reflect thyroid immune responses.

Amplification of TCR beta CDR3 regions was carried out from RNA transcripts. A first-round RT-PCR of the TCR CDR3 used the HTBI primer set with the Qiagen OneStep RT-PCR kit. Libraries were constructed in a second round of multiplex PCR, after which size selection and purification were carried out. The libraries were sequenced on an Illumina HiSeq2000 using paired-end 100 bp reads. The original pipeline was this. SOAPnuke was used to process the raw data, with reads discarded if the reads contained adapters or uncalled bases, had a mean Phred below 15, or lacked an exact constant-primer or identifier match. High-quality paired reads were merged using COPE v1.2.5, and each unique nucleotide sequence was defined as a clonotype. MiTCR v1.1 was used to align clonotypes to the IMGT TRBV, TRBD and TRBJ reference segments. The analysis included only V-J combinations with a frequency above 0.0001, which together covered around 99% of the repertoires. A TCS score was defined as the ratio of F50 (clonal expansion) to E x V (chaos), with BLOSUM62-based TCRdist applied between CDR3 peptides within each V-J. Welch's t-statistics and random forest reduced 514 V-J features to around 14, which were used in a naive Bayes classifier (R e1071). TCRdb passed the public sequencing reads through fastp at Q25 and MiXCR, retaining productive beta sequences. Under each unique CDR3 protein, matching rows form one entry showing the most common genes and DNA. The V and J calls reflect TCRdb's pipeline rather than the authors' work. This sample lists under 700,000 distinct CDR3 sequences; just over 45% were detected once. About 7.9% of the sample is taken by the ten largest.

Stable Graves' hyperthyroidism was defined as no progression to ophthalmopathy during 18 months of follow-up. Hyperthyroidism patients were newly diagnosed, with disease duration under 2 months, and aged 18 to 65 years. Any patient with an uncontrolled infection, another autoimmune disease, pregnancy or lactation was excluded. Clinical symptoms, serum thyroxine and TRAb, thyroid ultrasound, and orbital computed tomography formed the basis for the diagnoses. Total RNA was extracted using Trizol reagent, and RNA quality was assessed on an Agilent 2100 Bioanalyzer. Reading the germline V gene gives CDR1 SQVTM and CDR2 ANQGSEA. V ends up 5 bases short and J 11 bases short, with an unmatched junction base count of 8. Its CDR3 holds 11 amino acids, cysteine through phenylalanine. Only CDR3 DNA remains: 33 bases, in frame from the first base.

The receptor was derived from a woman between 18 and 29 years old with Graves' hyperthyroidism. Donor details come from another sample of the same person, matched by shared clones. Sequencing was done on a sample of peripheral blood or thyroid tissue (not recorded which). Here the chain combines TRBV29-1 and TRBJ1-1; 7 bases in between match TRBD1. The DNA sequence reads TGCAGCGTTTTGACAGGGCGCGTGGCTTTCTTT. This gives the protein CSVLTGRVAFF.